This TCR beta chain was sequenced in a study of blood T cell repertoires in COVID-19. Whole-study context: Recovered status applied to Cohort 3 donors who had two consecutive negative PCRs. It also applied to those with clearance or with symptom resolution. T cells, B-cell-depleted T cells, or PBMCs supplied cDNA or gDNA.

Study processing details: Reference gene primers were amplified, and this amplification served to estimate nucleated cell counts. Profiled with immunoSEQ multiplex PCR; TCRdb holds only in-frame clones, not every one. D and trimming come from the DNA, and the V and J calls and clone size come from that table. The table has 250,000 to 300,000 clones, about 88% seen once. Germline V gene sequence: CDR1 WSHSY, CDR2 SAAADI. V lost 0 bases to trimming and J lost 0 bases, with 9 bases between them. This CDR3 contains 15 residues. This TCR was recovered from an older woman in a cohort exposed to, infected with or recovered from COVID-19 (not recorded which). Sequencing was carried out using PBMCs or T cells enriched from blood (not recorded which). The chain has TRBV10-2 and TRBJ2-7; D unclear. CDR3 region: CASSESELSSYEQYF. The CDR3 DNA sequence: TGCGCCAGCAGTGAGTCTGAGTTGAGCTCCTACGAGCAGTACTTC.